This T cell receptor beta chain stems from a study of tumor-infiltrating lymphocytes in primary liver carcinoma. As for the study in general: The patients comprised men and women between the ages of 30 and 69 years. Staging placed the tumors at T1-T3 N0M0, and they measured about 4 to 10 cm across. Samples gave roughly 3.65 to 7.5 million productive TCRbeta reads, similar across tissue types.

TCR beta cDNA was made from 450 to 600 ng total RNA with a constant-region primer. What produced the TCR beta libraries was three nested multiplex PCR rounds using slightly modified ARM-PCR. TRBV1-TRBV30 forward primers and a C-beta reverse primer were used in the first two PCR rounds, which each ran for about 10 cycles. A single record per CDR3 protein comes from TCRdb applying MiXCR to the multiplex PCR reads. The table includes about 120,000 distinct CDR3 sequences, roughly 70% detected once. The study co-extracted DNA and RNA from about 21-30 mg of unsorted bulk tissue. Germline V gene sequence: CDR1 SGHRS, CDR2 YFSETQ. The J segment lost 8 bases and the V segment lost 4 bases, leaving 14 bases of the junction unmatched. The CDR3 loop spans 18 amino acids. This clonotype was detected ten times or more.

The chain joins TRBV5-1 to TRBJ2-1, with TRBD2 identical over 14 bases. Sequencing used tumor-adjacent normal liver tissue. The origin of this receptor is a woman in her sixties with primary liver carcinoma and hepatitis B virus infection. CDR3 in DNA: TGCGCCAGCAGCGGGGGGCGACTAGCGGGAGGGGCTTTTGATGAGCAGTTCTTC. It codes for CASSGGRLAGGAFDEQFF.